These 32 T cell receptor beta chains were all obtained from the same sample, sequenced in a study of cytomegalovirus exposure and HLA in healthy donors. PCR was performed using 60 Vbeta and 13 Jbeta primers. Clones were read by immunoSEQ multiplex PCR, and TCRdb kept only the in-frame ones, dropping some. In the table there are around 210,000 clones, 82% of which are singletons. The specimen sequenced was PBMCs. The source is a woman in her forties in good health and CMV-seronegative.

Turning to this clone: One junction end disagrees with the germline gene, perhaps due to a read error. The chain couples TRBV7-9 to TRBJ2-3; the match to TRBD1 covers 8 bases. The CDR3 sequence is 13 residues long. Germline values: CDR1 SEHNR, CDR2 FQNEAQ (reference sequence). CDR3 nucleotides: TGTGCCAGCAGCTACGGACAGGGTATATCCCCGGATTTT. Protein product: CASSYGQGISPDF.

This clone was picked up a small number of times. The chain combines TRBV6-1 with TRBJ1-5; no reliable D call. Between the trimmed V and J ends, which lost 1 base and 4 bases, there was a span of 5 bases. Per the germline V gene, CDR1 is MNHNS and CDR2 is SASEGT. The CDR3 sequence is 13 residues long. The CDR3 nucleotides are TGTGCCAGCAGTGAAGGACTGAATCAGCCCCAGCATTTT. It translates to CASSEGLNQPQHF.

This rearrangement joins TRBV21-1 to TRBJ1-1; TRBD1 was called by the table and not checked on the DNA. TRBV21-1 is deemed a pseudogene. The CDR3 has 15 amino acids. The CDR3 coding sequence is TGTGCCAGCAGCTCATGGGACAGGGTGTACGCTGAAGCTTTCTTT. Its translation: CASSSWDRVYAEAFF.

The V call is TRBV5-4, the J call TRBJ1-4; D is uncertain. The CDR3 contains 13 residues. V dropped 2 bases and J dropped 7 bases, with 9 bases sitting between them. Germline V gene lookup returns CDR1 SGHNT and CDR2 YYREEE (reference sequence). The CDR3 here is CASSFVSGEKLFF. In DNA form, the CDR3 reads TGTGCCAGCAGCTTTGTTTCCGGTGAAAAACTGTTTTTT.

A remark on this clone: The sample holds other DNA sequences that translate to the same CDR3. CDR3 nucleotide sequence: TGCGCCAGCAGCTTAGATCGGGGACAAGAGACCCAGTACTTC. Translated: CASSLDRGQETQYF. J is TRBJ2-5 and V is TRBV5-1; possible D gene TRBD2, 5 bases. Trimming took 2 bases from V and 2 from J, leaving 10 bases between them. Germline V CDR1 and CDR2: SGHRS, YFSETQ. CDR3 length: 14 residues.

The chain joins TRBV28 to TRBJ2-5, with no clear D. V dropped 3 bases and J dropped 1 base, with 6 bases sitting between them. The CDR3 has 13 amino acids. Looked up from germline, CDR1 is MDHEN and CDR2 is SYDVKM. CDR3 DNA: TGTGCCAGCAGTTTTCTCCGCCAAGAGACCCAGTACTTC. It codes for CASSFLRQETQYF. Combining the CDR3 with reference TRBV28 and TRBJ2-5 gives the whole variable domain DVKVTQSSRYLVKRTGEKVFLECVQDMDHENMFWYRQDPGLGLRLIYFSYDVKMKEKGDIPEGYSVSREKKERFSLILESASTNQTSMYLCASSFLRQETQYFGPGTRLLVL.

Only a few counts were recorded for this clone. The chain links TRBV6-5 to TRBJ2-5, with 9 bases lining up with TRBD1. The germline V gene encodes CDR1 MNHEY and CDR2 SVGAGI. V lost 1 base and J lost 5; bases outside the gene matches: 5. CDR3 length: 15 residues. The CDR3 protein is CASSYFGTGKETQYF. Here the CDR3 DNA reads TGTGCCAGCAGTTACTTTGGGACAGGGAAGGAGACCCAGTACTTC.

This chain connects TRBV28 to TRBJ2-1, with no clear D. The V gene lost 1 base and the J gene lost 0 bases, with 4 bases spanning the gap. Looked up from germline, CDR1 is MDHEN and CDR2 is SYDVKM. The CDR3 runs 14 residues. CDR3 nucleotide sequence: TGTGCCAGCAGTTTATTTAACTCCTACAATGAGCAGTTCTTC. Amino acid sequence: CASSLFNSYNEQFF.

This clone was counted between two and nine times. The J gene is TRBJ1-1, the V gene TRBV6-6; no firm D call. Germline V CDR1 and CDR2: MNHNY, SVGAGI (reference sequence). The ends were cut back, 6 bases at V and 3 bases at J, with 14 bases in the middle. CDR3 length equals 14 residues. CDR3 nucleotide sequence: TGTGCCAGCAGACCCGGAGGCGGGGACACTGAAGCTTTCTTT. Its translation is CASRPGGGDTEAFF.

V gene TRBV10-3 combines with J gene TRBJ2-1; tentatively, D is TRBD2 (5 bases). The CDR3 loop spans 13 amino acids. Germline V CDR1 and CDR2: ENHRY, SYGVKD. Deletions cut 4 bases from V and 5 bases from J, with 9 bases between. The CDR3 loop reads CAISGGADNEQFF. The CDR3 nucleotides read TGTGCCATCAGTGGGGGAGCGGACAATGAGCAGTTCTTC.

The V call is TRBV6-5, the J call TRBJ1-1; D gene ambiguous. Trimming shortened V by 6 bases and J by 9 bases, and 17 bases separated the two germline ends. The length of the CDR3 is 13 residues. CDR1 and CDR2 (germline): MNHEY, SVGAGI. For the CDR3, the DNA is TGTGCCAGCAGCGTCGAGGGCCGGGAAAAAGCTTTCTTT. It specifies CASSVEGREKAFF.

The chain has TRBV28 and TRBJ2-7; 7 nucleotides match TRBD1. Trimming at V came to 5 bases and at J to 2 bases, leaving 6 bases not matched to a gene. Looked up from germline, CDR1 is MDHEN and CDR2 is SYDVKM. This CDR3 region has 14 residues. CDR3 residues: CASSPRQGPYEQYF. The CDR3 bases are TGTGCCAGCAGTCCTCGACAGGGTCCCTACGAGCAGTACTTC.

The CDR3 nucleotides are TGTGCCAGCAGTTTAGACCGGGACAGGGCAGGAGGTAACTATGGCTACACCTTC. Translating it yields CASSLDRDRAGGNYGYTF. V is TRBV27 and J is TRBJ1-2; TRBD1 agrees at 9 bases. The CDR3 is 18 residues long. Trimming removed 2 bases from V and 1 base from J; junction bases left unmatched: 11. From germline, CDR1 is MNHEY and CDR2 SMNVEV (reference sequence).

The rearrangement links TRBV6-6 to TRBJ2-1, with TRBD1 identical over 9 bases. The CDR3 is made up of 14 amino acids. V lost 6 bases to trimming and J lost 7 bases; unmatched junction nucleotides: 7. Germline V gene data show CDR1 as MNHNY and CDR2 as SVGAGI (reference sequence). The CDR3 DNA follows: TGTGCCAGCAGGGGACAGGGTGTAGGTAATGAGCAGTTCTTC. Translation gives CASRGQGVGNEQFF.

The chain has TRBV7-9 and TRBJ2-1; D is perhaps TRBD2 (6 bases). The length of the CDR3 is 18 residues. V was trimmed by 4 bases and J by 3 bases, leaving 22 bases between them. Germline CDR1 is SEHNR and CDR2 is FQNEAQ (reference sequence). The DNA of the CDR3 is TGTGCCAGCAGCTCGAAGAGGGGCACTAGCTTCCTCTACAATGAGCAGTTCTTC. Translated: CASSSKRGTSFLYNEQFF.

In this sample, this clone turned up once. The chain employs TRBV9 and TRBJ2-1; tentative D call: TRBD1 (6 bases). CDR1 is SGDLS and CDR2 is YYNGEE in the germline V gene. The CDR3 sequence is 14 residues long. Trimming removed 4 bases from V and 10 bases from J, with 18 bases in between. The CDR3: CASSYTVGAWEQFF. DNA for the CDR3: TGTGCCAGCAGCTATACTGTGGGGGCTTGGGAGCAGTTCTTC. The full variable domain, rest sourced from reference TRBV9 and TRBJ2-1, is DSGVTQTPKHLITATGQRVTLRCSPRSGDLSVYWYQQSLDQGLQFLIQYYNGEERAKGNILERFSAQQFPDLHSELNLSSLELGDSALYFCASSYTVGAWEQFFGPGTRLTVL.

This chain joins TRBV4-1 and TRBJ2-2; 9 bases align to TRBD2. The CDR3 contains 16 residues. The V segment lost 0 bases and the J segment 2 bases; nucleotides outside the gene matches: 1. Germline V gene lookup returns CDR1 MGHRA and CDR2 YSYEKL. For the CDR3, the DNA is TGCGCCAGCAGCCAAGACGGGACTAGCAACACCGGGGAGCTGTTTTTT. Residues: CASSQDGTSNTGELFF.

This chain uses TRBV10-3 with TRBJ1-5, with D tentatively TRBD1 (6 bases). The CDR3 has 13 amino acids. V lost 6 bases to trimming and J lost 10 bases, with 16 bases between them. Germline CDR1 reads ENHRY; CDR2 reads SYGVKD. The CDR3 DNA reads TGTGCCATCAGGCCCAGGACAGAGGAACCCCAGCATTTT. Protein product: CAIRPRTEEPQHF.

The chain couples TRBV29-1 to TRBJ1-5; possibly TRBD1 for D (6 bases). The germline CDR1 and CDR2 sequences are SQVTM and ANQGSEA. This CDR3 is 13 amino acids long. The V end was cut by 4 bases, the J end by 4 bases, with 11 bases between. For the CDR3, the DNA is TGCAGCGTTGGCAGGGGCCTTAATCAGCCCCAGCATTTT. Residues: CSVGRGLNQPQHF.

V and J are TRBV5-1 and TRBJ2-2; no clear D. CDR3 length: 12 residues. V lost 4 bases and J lost 6, with 7 bases in between. CDR1 SGHRS and CDR2 YFSETQ come from the germline V gene. The CDR3 nucleotides read TGCGCCAGCAGCCTCCCCGCCGGGGAGCTGTTTTTT. It specifies CASSLPAGELFF. The complete variable domain, with remaining parts taken from reference TRBV5-1 and TRBJ2-2, reads KAGVTQTPRYLIKTRGQQVTLSCSPISGHRSVSWYQQTPGQGLQFLFEYFSETQRNKGNFPGRFSGRQFSNSRSEMNVSTLELGDSALYLCASSLPAGELFFGEGSRLTVL.

The table lists this clone with a count of one. The chain employs TRBV10-2 and TRBJ2-2, with TRBD2 matching 9 bases. Per germline, CDR1 WSHSY and CDR2 SAAADI. V dropped 4 bases and J dropped 5; count of bases not matched to a gene: 5. There are 15 residues in the CDR3. CDR3 bases: TGCGCCAGCAGTGGAGGAAGCGGGAGGACCGGGGAGCTGTTTTTT. This gives the protein CASSGGSGRTGELFF.

The V and J genes are TRBV28 and TRBJ2-3; TRBD2 matches at 12 bases. Germline V gives CDR1 MDHEN, CDR2 SYDVKM. The length of the CDR3 is 13 residues. V lost 3 bases to trimming and J lost 14 bases; unmatched junction nucleotides: 6. CDR3 protein: CASSFPTSGSSYF. The CDR3 DNA is TGTGCCAGCAGTTTCCCGACTAGCGGGAGCTCGTATTTT. Using reference TRBV28 and TRBJ2-3 for the parts outside the CDR3, the full variable domain is DVKVTQSSRYLVKRTGEKVFLECVQDMDHENMFWYRQDPGLGLRLIYFSYDVKMKEKGDIPEGYSVSREKKERFSLILESASTNQTSMYLCASSFPTSGSSYFGPGTRLTVL.

The chain carries TRBV11-2 and TRBJ2-1; 10 bases line up with TRBD2. V trimming: 0 bases; J trimming: 7 bases; junction bases outside the gene matches: 9. Germline CDR1 and CDR2: SGHAT and FQNNGV. The CDR3 consists of 17 residues. The chain's CDR3 is CASSLDPAGGPSNEQFF. For the CDR3, the DNA is TGTGCCAGCAGCTTAGATCCAGCGGGAGGGCCCTCAAATGAGCAGTTCTTC.

V and J are TRBV18 and TRBJ2-2, with TRBD2 matching 12 bases. This CDR3 comprises 17 residues. Germline values: CDR1 KGHSH, CDR2 LQKENI. V trimming: 3 bases; J trimming: 7 bases; junction bases outside the gene matches: 9. The CDR3 nucleotides read TGTGCCAGCTCACCCCTGACTAGCGGGAGTCTTAACGGGGAGCTGTTTTTT. It is translated as CASSPLTSGSLNGELFF.

The chain uses TRBV15 and TRBJ2-2, with D tentatively TRBD1 (6 bases). Per the germline V gene, CDR1 is LNHNV and CDR2 is YYDKDF (reference sequence). There are 15 residues in the CDR3. V lost 0 bases to trimming and J lost 7 bases, with 12 bases between them. The CDR3 region is CATSRDFLRGGELFF. The CDR3 DNA sequence: TGTGCCACCAGCAGAGATTTCCTCAGGGGCGGGGAGCTGTTTTTT.

The chain recombines TRBV5-6 with TRBJ1-6; D gene unclear. V was cut by 1 base and J by 8 bases, with 13 bases left in between. Germline V lookup: CDR1 SGHDT, CDR2 YYEEEE. The CDR3 loop spans 15 amino acids. CDR3: CASSLHGLRDSPLHF. DNA of the CDR3: TGTGCCAGCAGCTTGCATGGCCTTCGGGATTCACCCCTCCACTTT.

The chain links TRBV19 to TRBJ2-5; D perhaps matches TRBD2 (5 bases). This CDR3 region has 13 residues. Germline-derived CDR1 and CDR2 are LNHDA and SQIVND (reference sequence). Trimming took off 6 bases at V and 7 bases at J, with 15 bases between the two ends. CDR3 in amino acids: CASSRTDRGTQYF. The CDR3 DNA reads TGTGCCAGTAGCAGGACCGACCGGGGGACCCAGTACTTC.

The chain employs TRBV7-2 and TRBJ2-2; TRBD1 aligns across 7 bases. J lost 4 bases, V lost 5 bases, and 7 bases had no gene match. Per the germline V gene, CDR1 is SGHTA and CDR2 is FQGNSA. The CDR3 is 15 residues long. The DNA for the CDR3 is TGTGCCAGCAGCACCCGGACAGGAGGCACCGGGGAGCTGTTTTTT. This codes for CASSTRTGGTGELFF.

This chain joins TRBV6-5 and TRBJ2-7, with 10 bases matching TRBD2. Germline V gene sequence: CDR1 MNHEY, CDR2 SVGAGI. V lost 3 bases, J lost 2 bases, and 4 bases stayed unmatched. CDR3 length: 15 amino acids. CDR3 DNA sequence: TGTGCCAGCAGTTATTCACTAGCGGGACCCTACGAGCAGTACTTC. Its translation is CASSYSLAGPYEQYF.

The chain carries TRBV19 and TRBJ2-5; a weak D match, TRBD2 (6 bases). CDR1 and CDR2 (germline): LNHDA, SQIVND (reference sequence). CDR3 length equals 16 residues. Trimming took off 4 bases at V and 7 bases at J, with 22 bases between the two ends. The CDR3 sequence is CASSTGYSPRERTQYF. DNA of the CDR3: TGTGCCAGTAGTACTGGATATTCCCCACGGGAGCGGACCCAGTACTTC.

V is TRBV19 and J is TRBJ1-3; 9 nucleotides agree with TRBD1. CDR1 LNHDA and CDR2 SQIVND come from the germline V gene (reference sequence). The CDR3 runs to 16 residues. V trimming: 3 bases; J trimming: 5 bases; junction bases outside the gene matches: 8. CDR3 in amino acids: CASSIAAGQGRNTIYF. In DNA form, the CDR3 reads TGTGCCAGTAGTATCGCGGCGGGACAGGGCCGAAACACCATATATTTT.

The rearrangement joins TRBV4-2 to TRBJ1-2; tentatively, D is TRBD1 (5 bases). Trimming cost V 0 bases and J 7 bases, with 12 bases left between them. The germline gives CDR1 LGHNA, CDR2 YNFKEQ. The CDR3 consists of 14 residues. CDR3 loop: CASSQESRGGGYTF. CDR3 sequence (DNA): TGTGCCAGCAGCCAAGAGTCTAGGGGAGGTGGCTACACCTTC.